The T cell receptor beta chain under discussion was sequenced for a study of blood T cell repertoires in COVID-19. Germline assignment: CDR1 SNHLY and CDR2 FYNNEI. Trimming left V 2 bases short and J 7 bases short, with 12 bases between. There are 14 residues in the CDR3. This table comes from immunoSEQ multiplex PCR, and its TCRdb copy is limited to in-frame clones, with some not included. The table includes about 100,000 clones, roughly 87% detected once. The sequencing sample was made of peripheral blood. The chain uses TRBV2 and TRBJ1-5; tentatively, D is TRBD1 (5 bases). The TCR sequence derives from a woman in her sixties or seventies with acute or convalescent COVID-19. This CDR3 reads CASSELPGRQPQHF. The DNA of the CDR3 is TGTGCCAGCAGTGAATTACCAGGGCGACAGCCCCAGCATTTT.